Below, 25 T cell receptor beta chains from the same sample are listed, as sequenced in a study of CXCR3-negative and CXCR3-positive naive CD8 T cells. Which antigens these TCRs recognize remains unknown. Study findings and constraints: TRB CDR3s of CXCR3-positive naive cells were more hydrophobic than those of CXCR3-negative naive cells.

The libraries of TRB cDNA were constructed through 5' RACE using UMI labels. TCRdb reprocessed the 5' RACE reads; each CDR3 protein has one entry and no DNA is given. The table counts approximately 98,000 distinct CDR3 sequences; roughly 0.99% lies in the top ten. The source material was naive CXCR3+ CD8+ T cells from blood. Noted subset: CD45RO-CCR7+CD27+CD95- naive CD8+ T cells expressing CXCR3 (TNR3+). The origin of the receptors is a human donor in good health. Some clones in this sample may be carry-over from other donors' samples.

The CDR3 loop is CASSQSGEGYPYEQYF. The gene calls are TRBV23-1 and TRBJ2-7. TRBV23-1 is classed as an ORF, of uncertain function. The CDR3 has 16 residues.

V usage is TRBV7-2 and J usage is TRBJ2-3; there is no DNA to check the TCRdb D call of TRBD2. This CDR3 comprises 18 residues. Germline assignment: CDR1 SGHTA and CDR2 FQGNSA. The CDR3 spells CASSLGASGGAWVDTQYF.

The chain is built from TRBV27 and TRBJ2-1; lacking DNA, the TRBD1 call made by TCRdb goes unchecked. The CDR3 contains 17 residues. Germline V CDR1 and CDR2: MNHEY, SMNVEV (reference sequence). CDR3 region: CASSLERGRGGSNEQFF.

The rearrangement links TRBV11-2 to TRBJ2-1; TCRdb proposes TRBD1, but this gene call is untestable without DNA. Per the germline V gene, CDR1 is SGHAT and CDR2 is FQNNGV. This CDR3 has 15 amino acids. The CDR3 is CASSLFDRNNNEQFF.

The CDR3: CASSYGQASGYGYTF. The genes are TRBV6-5 and TRBJ1-2; the D call from TCRdb, TRBD1, cannot be confirmed without DNA. The CDR3 runs 15 residues. Germline V gene sequence: CDR1 MNHEY, CDR2 SVGAGI.

The chain recombines TRBV29-1 with TRBJ2-1; TCRdb's D gene call, TRBD1, goes unchecked for lack of DNA. In germline, CDR1 is SQVTM, CDR2 ANQGSEA. The CDR3 runs to 17 residues. Here the CDR3 reads CSVEDLWGQGLENEQFF.

The chain recombines TRBV7-3 with TRBJ2-3; TCRdb picks TRBD2, but there is no DNA to check that call. The V gene's germline CDR1 is SGHTA and CDR2 FQGTGA. The CDR3 covers 16 residues. The CDR3 sequence: CASSPPSGGGTDTQYF.

The genes are TRBV11-2 and TRBJ2-1; TCRdb's D gene call, TRBD2, goes unchecked for lack of DNA. The CDR3 contains 12 residues. CDR1 SGHAT and CDR2 FQNNGV come from the germline V gene. CDR3 residues: CASSLGGGTQFF. Variable domain in full (rest from reference TRBV11-2 and TRBJ2-1): EAGVAQSPRYKIIEKRQSVAFWCNPISGHATLYWYQQILGQGPKLLIQFQNNGVVDDSQLPKDRFSAERLKGVDSTLKIQPAKLEDSAVYLCASSLGGGTQFFGPGTRLTVL.

The chain is built from TRBV14 and TRBJ2-7. CDR1 is SGHDN, CDR2 FVKESK, per germline. CDR3 length equals 13 residues. The CDR3 loop reads CASSQEGILEQYF.

The J gene is TRBJ2-5, the V gene TRBV6-5; the D call from TCRdb, TRBD2, cannot be confirmed without DNA. Germline V gene data show CDR1 as MNHEY and CDR2 as SVGAGI. The CDR3 contains 20 residues. CDR3 region: CASSYSPVTSGGTALLKLYF.

The V gene is TRBV9, the J gene TRBJ1-5. The CDR3 runs to 14 residues. CDR1 is SGDLS and CDR2 is YYNGEE in the germline V gene. The CDR3 spells CASSVAGSGQPQHF.

V gene TRBV29-1 combines with J gene TRBJ2-1. Germline V gene sequence: CDR1 SQVTM, CDR2 ANQGSEA. This CDR3 contains 13 residues. The CDR3 loop is CSVVGKNYNEQFF.

The chain combines TRBV24-1 with TRBJ1-2; TCRdb lists TRBD1, though no DNA is available to test this call. Looked up from germline, CDR1 is KGHDR and CDR2 is SFDVKD. The CDR3 is 17 residues long. The CDR3 region is CATGDREGQGDVYGYTF.

V is TRBV7-2 and J is TRBJ1-1. In germline, CDR1 is SGHTA, CDR2 FQGNSA. This CDR3 is built from 15 residues. This CDR3 is CASSLALTGNTEAFF.

The V call is TRBV29-1, the J call TRBJ1-4; lacking DNA, the TRBD1 call made by TCRdb goes unchecked. CDR3 length: 17 amino acids. Germline V gives CDR1 SQVTM, CDR2 ANQGSEA. The CDR3 loop reads CSVEDWAGGHDYEKLFF.

This chain connects TRBV9 to TRBJ2-2; TCRdb picks TRBD2, but there is no DNA to check that call. The germline V gene has CDR1 SGDLS and CDR2 YYNGEE. The CDR3 length is 16 residues. The CDR3 sequence is CASRGLGGPNTGELFF.

This chain links TRBV6-5 with TRBJ2-1; there is no DNA to check the TCRdb D call of TRBD1. The CDR3 totals 14 residues. Per the germline V gene, CDR1 is MNHEY and CDR2 is SVGAGI. CDR3 loop: CASSSDLLENEQFF.

The chain joins TRBV19 to TRBJ2-1. Looked up from germline, CDR1 is LNHDA and CDR2 is SQIVND (reference sequence). The CDR3 runs to 13 residues. This chain's CDR3 is CASSIDQYNEQFF.

J is TRBJ2-1 and V is TRBV7-9. CDR3 length equals 16 residues. Germline values: CDR1 SEHNR, CDR2 FQNEAQ (reference sequence). CDR3: CASSPSHYSSYNEQFF.

The CDR3: CASSSHLGTDSYEQYF. The genes are TRBV5-1 and TRBJ2-7; TCRdb outputs TRBD1, but without DNA this stays unchecked. The germline V gene has CDR1 SGHRS and CDR2 YFSETQ. The CDR3 extends over 16 amino acids.

The chain has TRBV7-3 and TRBJ2-1; checking the TCRdb D call of TRBD1 is not possible without DNA. Germline lookup yields CDR1 SGHTA and CDR2 FQGTGA. CDR3 size: 14 residues. CDR3 residues: CASTSLGSYNEQFF.

The rearrangement joins TRBV5-5 to TRBJ2-3; TCRdb calls TRBD1, which cannot be checked without DNA. Germline V CDR1 and CDR2: SGHKS, YYEKEE (reference sequence). The CDR3 is 16 amino acids. The chain's CDR3 is CASSSVPGQSTDTQYF.

This chain joins TRBV4-2 and TRBJ2-7; TCRdb outputs TRBD1, but without DNA this stays unchecked. Germline V gene sequence: CDR1 LGHNA, CDR2 YNFKEQ. This CDR3 has 18 residues. The CDR3: CASSQTVWSGTASHEQYF.

The rearrangement joins TRBV9 to TRBJ2-7; without DNA, the TCRdb call of TRBD1 cannot be checked. The germline gives CDR1 SGDLS, CDR2 YYNGEE. The CDR3 contains 14 residues. The chain's CDR3 is CASSVGGNSAEQYF.

The V gene is TRBV11-2, the J gene TRBJ2-5; TCRdb's D call of TRBD2 is untestable without DNA. CDR3 length equals 17 residues. Germline V lookup: CDR1 SGHAT, CDR2 FQNNGV. Here the CDR3 reads CASSLRGSVELAETQYF. The whole variable domain, filled in from reference TRBV11-2 and TRBJ2-5, reads EAGVAQSPRYKIIEKRQSVAFWCNPISGHATLYWYQQILGQGPKLLIQFQNNGVVDDSQLPKDRFSAERLKGVDSTLKIQPAKLEDSAVYLCASSLRGSVELAETQYFGPGTRLLVL.